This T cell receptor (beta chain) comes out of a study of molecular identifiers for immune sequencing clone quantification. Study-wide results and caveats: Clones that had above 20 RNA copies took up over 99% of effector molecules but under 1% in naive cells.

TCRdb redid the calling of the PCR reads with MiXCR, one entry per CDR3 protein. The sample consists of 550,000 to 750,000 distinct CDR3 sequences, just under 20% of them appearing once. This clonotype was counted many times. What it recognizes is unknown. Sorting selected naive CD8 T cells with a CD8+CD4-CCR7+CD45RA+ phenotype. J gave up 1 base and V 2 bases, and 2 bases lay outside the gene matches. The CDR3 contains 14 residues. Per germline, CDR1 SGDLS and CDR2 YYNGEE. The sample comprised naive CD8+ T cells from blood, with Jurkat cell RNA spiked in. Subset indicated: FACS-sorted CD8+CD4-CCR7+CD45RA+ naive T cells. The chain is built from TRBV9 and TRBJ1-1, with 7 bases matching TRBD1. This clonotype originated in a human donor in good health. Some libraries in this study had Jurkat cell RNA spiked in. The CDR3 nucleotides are TGTGCCAGCAGCGTTGCAGGGGGGAACACTGAAGCTTTCTTT. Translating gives CASSVAGGNTEAFF. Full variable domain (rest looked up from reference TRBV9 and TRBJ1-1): DSGVTQTPKHLITATGQRVTLRCSPRSGDLSVYWYQQSLDQGLQFLIQYYNGEERAKGNILERFSAQQFPDLHSELNLSSLELGDSALYFCASSVAGGNTEAFFGQGTRLTVV.